Listed below are T cell receptor beta chains from one sample, sequenced in a study of post-analysis software for immune sequencing data. TCRdb re-called the PCR reads with MiXCR, one entry per CDR3 protein. The sample shows roughly 600,000 distinct CDR3 sequences, 44% of them seen only once. Sequencing used blood. These receptors were collected from a girl aged 5-17 years with multiple sclerosis. Each CDR3 is given with its conserved first and last residue. Each record gives: CDR3 DNA, CDR3 protein, J gene, V gene, D gene, clone size. D genes are given only for firm matches. The size of a clone is reported for some rows only, either as once, few or many, or as a class for expanded clones.

DNA: TGCAGCGTTGAAACAGCCTATGGCTACACCTTC
CDR3: CSVETAYGYTF
J: TRBJ1-2
V: TRBV29-1
D: -
size: few

DNA: TGTGCCAGCAGCTTACCCCGGACAGGGACGAAGACCCAGTACTTC
CDR3: CASSLPRTGTKTQYF
J: TRBJ2-5
V: TRBV7-8
D: TRBD1
size: -

DNA: TGTGCCAGCAGCTTAGTACGGGATAACTATGGCTACACCTTC
CDR3: CASSLVRDNYGYTF
J: TRBJ1-2
V: TRBV13
D: -
size: once

DNA: TGCAGTGCTAGGTCGTTACAAGAGACCCAGTACTTC
CDR3: CSARSLQETQYF
J: TRBJ2-5
V: TRBV20-1
D: -
size: many

DNA: TGTGCCACCCGAGCGGAATACAATGAGCAGTTCTTC
CDR3: CATRAEYNEQFF
J: TRBJ2-1
V: TRBV10-3
D: -
size: few

DNA: TGTGCCAGCAGCCAAGAAGTCGACCGCCGGTACAATGAGCAGTTCTTC
CDR3: CASSQEVDRRYNEQFF
J: TRBJ2-1
V: TRBV4-2
D: -
size: -

DNA: TGTGCCAGCAGTACGAACCCGACTGGCTACACCTTC
CDR3: CASSTNPTGYTF
J: TRBJ1-2
V: TRBV28
D: -
size: -

DNA: TGTGCCAGCAGCTTAGAGTCACAGCACAATGAGCAGTTCTTC
CDR3: CASSLESQHNEQFF
J: TRBJ2-1
V: TRBV7-9
D: -
size: -

DNA: TGTGCCAGCGGTTTCGCGGCGGGAGGACTCTTAGATACGCAGTATTTT
CDR3: CASGFAAGGLLDTQYF
J: TRBJ2-3
V: TRBV12-3/TRBV12-4
D: TRBD2
size: few

DNA: TGTGCCACCAGCAGAGCTAGGGGGGATTTTGAAAAACTGTTTTTT
CDR3: CATSRARGDFEKLFF
J: TRBJ1-4
V: TRBV15
D: -
size: -

DNA: TGTGTCAGCAGATCTAGCGGGAGGGTTTATGAGCAGTTCTTC
CDR3: CVSRSSGRVYEQFF
J: TRBJ2-1
V: TRBV2
D: TRBD2
size: few

DNA: TGTGCCAGCAGTTACTCGCGGACAGGGGATGGCAATGAGCAGTTCTTC
CDR3: CASSYSRTGDGNEQFF
J: TRBJ2-1
V: TRBV6-6
D: TRBD1
size: few

DNA: TGTGCCAGCAGCCTAAACCCGGACACCACCTCCTACAATGAGCAGTTCTTC
CDR3: CASSLNPDTTSYNEQFF
J: TRBJ2-1
V: TRBV7-9
D: -
size: -

DNA: TGTGCCAGCAGTTACATGGCGGGGATAAATACGCAGTATTTT
CDR3: CASSYMAGINTQYF
J: TRBJ2-3
V: TRBV6-5
D: -
size: -

DNA: TGTGCCAGCAGTCCCAAGCGGGAGCGACCAGATACGCAGTATTTT
CDR3: CASSPKRERPDTQYF
J: TRBJ2-3
V: TRBV6-1
D: TRBD2
size: -

DNA: TGCGCCAGCAGCTTGCTGCCAGACATGAACACTGAAGCTTTCTTT
CDR3: CASSLLPDMNTEAFF
J: TRBJ1-1
V: TRBV5-1
D: -
size: -